This entry lists 11 T cell receptor beta chains sequenced from one sample in a study of T cells after yellow fever vaccination. Using its own MiXCR run on the 5' RACE reads, TCRdb lists one record per CDR3 protein. The sample has roughly 240,000 distinct CDR3 sequences, around 6.7% seen once; the top ten hold roughly 1%. The input for sequencing was CD4+ T cells sorted from PBMCs, taken on the day of the yellow fever booster vaccination. The receptor set was obtained from a man aged 30 to 45 who received the YFV17D yellow fever vaccine.

This clonotype was counted only a few times. The rearrangement links TRBV5-1 to TRBJ2-1; D is unclear. The germline V gene has CDR1 SGHRS and CDR2 YFSETQ. The CDR3 spans 14 residues. V shed 0 bases and J shed 7 bases, with 11 bases lying between them. CDR3 coding DNA: TGCGCCAGCAGCTTGGAGACGAAAAGGAATGAGCAGTTCTTC. It translates to CASSLETKRNEQFF.

This clonotype was seen repeatedly, ten times or more. The chain couples TRBV2 to TRBJ1-6, with 10 bases aligning to TRBD1. This CDR3 is built from 13 residues. The germline V gene encodes CDR1 SNHLY and CDR2 FYNNEI. V was pared by 7 bases and J by 9 bases, with 3 bases of the junction left unmatched. The CDR3 here is CASMGQGSSPLHF. DNA of the CDR3: TGTGCCAGCATGGGACAGGGGAGTTCACCCCTCCACTTT.

This clonotype turned up a few times. This chain connects TRBV7-2 to TRBJ2-7; TRBD1 matches 9 bases. V gave up 4 bases and J gave up 4 bases; unmatched junction bases: 5. The CDR3 is 14 residues long. The V gene's germline CDR1 is SGHTA and CDR2 FQGNSA. In DNA form, the CDR3 reads TGTGCCAGCAGCTCCCGGACAGGGGTATACGAGCAGTACTTC. Translation gives CASSSRTGVYEQYF.

This clonotype was found a few times. V and J are TRBV5-1 and TRBJ1-6; TRBD1 might be the D (5 bases). V lost 4 bases and J 0 bases, leaving 14 bases between the germline ends. The CDR3 totals 17 residues. From germline, CDR1 is SGHRS and CDR2 YFSETQ. CDR3: CASSRREGSSYNSPLHF. The CDR3 DNA is TGCGCCAGCAGCCGCAGGGAAGGGAGCTCCTATAATTCACCCCTCCACTTT.

This clonotype occurred many times. The rearrangement joins TRBV6-2 or TRBV6-3 to TRBJ2-5; perhaps TRBD2 as D (6 bases). Per germline, CDR1 MNHEY and CDR2 SVGEGT. Trimming stripped 6 bases from V and 2 bases from J, with 13 bases between. This CDR3 comprises 14 residues. The CDR3 spells CASSVVGTQETQYF. CDR3 DNA: TGTGCCAGCAGCGTGGTGGGGACTCAAGAGACCCAGTACTTC.

This clonotype was counted ten times or more. The rearrangement uses TRBV7-7 and TRBJ2-3; TRBD2 matches at 14 bases. Germline values: CDR1 SSHAT, CDR2 FNYEAQ (reference sequence). This CDR3 contains 16 residues. Trimming took 5 bases from V and 1 from J; bases not matched to a gene: 2. As DNA, the CDR3 is TGTGCCAGCAGCATGGGACTAGCGGGGGGCACAGATACGCAGTATTTT. Translation: CASSMGLAGGTDTQYF.

In its sample, this clonotype was seen a few times. V and J are TRBV5-4 and TRBJ1-1, with D maybe TRBD1 (6 bases). This CDR3 is 17 amino acids long. From germline, CDR1 is SGHNT and CDR2 YYREEE (reference sequence). The V and J ends lost 5 bases and 3 bases respectively, with 23 bases between them. CDR3: CASSKGGHGGGDTEAFF. The CDR3, as DNA: TGTGCCAGCAGTAAAGGGGGGCATGGCGGAGGGGACACTGAAGCTTTCTTT.

This clonotype has at least ten counts. The V call is TRBV20-1, the J call TRBJ1-4, with TRBD1 matching over 7 bases. The trim removed 3 bases at V and 4 bases at J, leaving 2 bases unmatched. The CDR3 extends over 13 amino acids. The germline V gene has CDR1 DFQATT and CDR2 SNEGSKA (reference sequence). The CDR3 DNA is TGCAGTGCTAGGGGACAGATTAATGAAAAACTGTTTTTT. Amino acids: CSARGQINEKLFF.

This clonotype occurred a few times. The V and J genes are TRBV28 and TRBJ1-4; TRBD1 agrees at 9 bases. The CDR3 is 13 residues long. Germline CDR1 reads MDHEN; CDR2 reads SYDVKM. Trimming took 9 bases from V and 7 from J; bases not matched to a gene: 6. CDR3: CASRGQGREKLFF. CDR3 nucleotides: TGTGCCAGTAGGGGACAGGGCCGTGAAAAACTGTTTTTT.

This clonotype appeared many times. The chain combines TRBV11-2 with TRBJ2-3; D unresolved. Trimming left V 4 bases short and J 2 bases short, with 19 bases between. CDR1 is SGHAT and CDR2 is FQNNGV in the germline V gene. The CDR3 is made up of 17 amino acids. The CDR3 protein is CASSSPRASLSTDTQYF. For the CDR3, the DNA is TGTGCCAGCAGCTCCCCCCGGGCTAGTCTATCCACAGATACGCAGTATTTT.

In this sample, this clonotype turned up many times. V is TRBV10-2 and J is TRBJ2-7; 8 bases map to TRBD1. The CDR3 spans 14 residues. Losses at the gene ends were 6 bases for V and 6 bases for J; bases not matched to a gene: 10. Germline V lookup: CDR1 WSHSY, CDR2 SAAADI. The CDR3 protein is CASREQGAISEQYF. The CDR3 DNA reads as TGCGCCAGCAGGGAGCAGGGGGCAATCAGCGAGCAGTACTTC.